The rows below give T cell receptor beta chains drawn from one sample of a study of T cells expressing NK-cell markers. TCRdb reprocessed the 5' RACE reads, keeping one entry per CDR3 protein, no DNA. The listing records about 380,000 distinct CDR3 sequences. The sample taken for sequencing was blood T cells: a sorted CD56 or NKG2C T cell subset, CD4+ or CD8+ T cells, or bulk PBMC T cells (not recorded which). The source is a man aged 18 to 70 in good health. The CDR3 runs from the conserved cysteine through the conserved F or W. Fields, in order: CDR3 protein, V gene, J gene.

CATSDPTGVAGELFF	TRBV24-1	TRBJ2-2
CASRPDRGDSGEQYF	TRBV6-1	TRBJ2-7
CSARPRTSPTDTQYF	TRBV20-1	TRBJ2-3
CATSRDGAGSGNTIYF	TRBV15	TRBJ1-3
CASSTGGGYTF	TRBV7-9	TRBJ1-2
CASSGDRDYGYTF	TRBV2	TRBJ1-2
CSARLQGKGAYGYTF	TRBV20-1	TRBJ1-2
CASSLGIQGATNEKLFF	TRBV13	TRBJ1-4
CASSHPGQGVHGYTF	TRBV18	TRBJ1-2
CASSLQGGGYEQYF	TRBV27	TRBJ2-7
CATSSSLGTSATDTQYF	TRBV15	TRBJ2-3
CASSLEGLPKYF	TRBV11-2	TRBJ2-4
CASSLGTSGGVQNEQFF	TRBV7-2	TRBJ2-1
CASSRPGPRHYEQYF	TRBV6-2/TRBV6-3	TRBJ2-7
CSAAAGTSGGYEQYF	TRBV20-1	TRBJ2-7